One and the same sample provided the 24 T cell receptor beta chains below, sequenced in a study of T cells after yellow fever vaccination. TCRdb redid the calling of the 5' RACE reads with MiXCR, one entry per CDR3 protein. The profile shows approximately 250,000 distinct CDR3 sequences, over 4.5% of them singletons. The specimen was CD4+ T cells sorted from PBMCs, collected on the day of the yellow fever booster vaccination. The source of these receptors is a man between 18 and 35 years old who received the YFV17D yellow fever vaccine.

This clonotype was counted only a few times. The chain combines TRBV10-3 with TRBJ2-7, with D perhaps TRBD1 (5 bases). Looked up from germline, CDR1 is ENHRY and CDR2 is SYGVKD. V lost 5 bases and J 1 base, leaving 9 bases between the germline ends. The CDR3 is 13 amino acids. The CDR3 protein is CAISPRESYEQYV. In DNA form, the CDR3 reads TGTGCCATCAGTCCCAGGGAATCCTACGAGCAGTACGTC.

This clonotype was found many times. The V call is TRBV5-1, the J call TRBJ2-7; TRBD1 matches 12 bases. After removal of 3 bases from V and 7 bases from J, the junction contained 5 bases not matched to a gene. Per germline, CDR1 SGHRS and CDR2 YFSETQ. This CDR3 spans 14 amino acids. The CDR3 sequence is CASSSRDRGLEQYF. The CDR3 DNA reads as TGCGCCAGCAGCTCCCGGGACAGGGGGCTTGAGCAGTACTTC. The whole variable domain, remainder taken from reference TRBV5-1 and TRBJ2-7, is KAGVTQTPRYLIKTRGQQVTLSCSPISGHRSVSWYQQTPGQGLQFLFEYFSETQRNKGNFPGRFSGRQFSNSRSEMNVSTLELGDSALYLCASSSRDRGLEQYFGPGTRLTVT.

This clonotype has only a few counts. V gene TRBV12-5 combines with J gene TRBJ2-5, with D possibly TRBD1 on 5 matching bases. V was shortened by 5 bases and J by 5 bases, with 15 bases between the two germline ends. The CDR3 length is 14 residues. The germline V gene encodes CDR1 LGHNT and CDR2 FRNRAP. CDR3 in DNA: TGTGCTAGTGGTGGCCCGTTAGGGGCGGAGACCCAGTACTTC. Translation gives CASGGPLGAETQYF.

V and J are TRBV7-6 and TRBJ2-5, with 9 positions matching TRBD2. CDR1 and CDR2 from the germline V gene are SGHVS and FNYEAQ. The CDR3 runs to 17 residues. The J segment lost 1 base and the V segment lost 5 bases, leaving 11 bases of the junction unmatched. The CDR3 DNA follows: TGTGCCAGCAGCCAAAGCTGGCGGGGGGGCCTCCAAGAGACCCAGTACTTC. Protein sequence: CASSQSWRGGLQETQYF.

At least ten counts were recorded for this clonotype. J is TRBJ1-2 and V is TRBV12-3 or TRBV12-4; 7 nucleotides line up with TRBD1. Unmatched junction bases numbered 12, after V lost 7 bases and J lost 7 bases. The CDR3 consists of 14 residues. The CDR3 sequence is CASILRGSGGGYTF. The CDR3 region has the DNA TGTGCCAGCATCCTGCGTGGCTCAGGGGGTGGCTACACCTTC.

This clonotype was seen ten or more times. The chain has TRBV5-1 and TRBJ2-1; D is ambiguous. Germline V lookup: CDR1 SGHRS, CDR2 YFSETQ. The CDR3 contains 16 residues. V dropped 0 bases and J dropped 0 bases, with 10 bases sitting between them. The CDR3 reads CASSLAPSSSYNEQFF. CDR3 DNA sequence: TGCGCCAGCAGCTTGGCGCCGTCGAGCTCCTACAATGAGCAGTTCTTC.

This clonotype was seen more than once but under ten times. The V and J genes are TRBV2 and TRBJ2-5; 13 bases are shared with TRBD2. The V and J ends lost 2 bases and 2 bases, in that order; junction bases with no gene match: 2. This CDR3 is built from 16 residues. Germline loops: CDR1 SNHLY, CDR2 FYNNEI. CDR3 DNA sequence: TGTGCCAGCAGTGAAAGGACTAGCGGGGGTCAAGAGACCCAGTACTTC. It specifies CASSERTSGGQETQYF.

This clonotype was found a few times. V gene TRBV15 combines with J gene TRBJ1-6, with 8 bases fitting TRBD1. V lost 1 base to trimming and J lost 5 bases; unmatched junction nucleotides: 13. The germline V gene has CDR1 LNHNV and CDR2 YYDKDF (reference sequence). There are 19 residues in the CDR3. CDR3 protein: CATSRGWGSQGVNNSPLHF. Here the CDR3 DNA reads TGTGCCACCAGCAGAGGATGGGGCTCACAGGGGGTTAATAATTCACCCCTCCACTTT.

The V call is TRBV7-9, the J call TRBJ2-5; D is ambiguous. The germline V and J ends were trimmed by 5 bases and 2 bases, with 9 bases remaining between them. Germline V CDR1 and CDR2: SEHNR, FQNEAQ (reference sequence). CDR3 length: 13 amino acids. This CDR3 is CASSRDWQETQYF. In DNA form, the CDR3 reads TGTGCCAGCAGCCGAGACTGGCAAGAGACCCAGTACTTC.

This chain links TRBV4-3 with TRBJ1-2; 8 bases map to TRBD1. The junction had 6 bases not matched to a gene; V was cut back by 2 bases and J by 7 bases. CDR1 and CDR2 from the germline V gene are LGHNA and YSLEER. The length of the CDR3 is 14 residues. The CDR3 DNA reads as TGCGCCAGCAGCCAAAGGACAGGGCGCCTTGGCTACACCTTC. Its protein product is CASSQRTGRLGYTF.

This clonotype was detected only a few times. The CDR3 region has the DNA TGTGCCAGTACCCCGGGCTCCTACAATGAGCAGTTCTTC. It yields the protein CASTPGSYNEQFF. V usage is TRBV19 and J usage is TRBJ2-1; D uncertain. The CDR3 consists of 13 residues. The germline V and J ends were trimmed by 7 bases and 0 bases, with 7 bases remaining between them. Germline CDR1 is LNHDA and CDR2 is SQIVND (reference sequence).

The V gene is TRBV6-2 or TRBV6-3, the J gene TRBJ1-5, with D uncertain. V was shortened by 8 bases and J by 0 bases, with 8 bases between the two germline ends. The germline CDR1 and CDR2 sequences are MNHEY and SVGEGT. The CDR3 is 13 amino acids. The CDR3 coding sequence is TGTGCCAGCCGACGGTATAGCAATCAGCCCCAGCATTTT. This translates into CASRRYSNQPQHF.

This clonotype appeared a few times. This chain connects TRBV6-6 to TRBJ1-1; 10 bases agree with TRBD1. The length of the CDR3 is 17 residues. V shed 5 bases and J 3 bases; nucleotides not matched to a gene: 12. Germline CDR1 and CDR2: MNHNY and SVGAGI (reference sequence). CDR3 bases: TGTGCCAGCAGTCGTCCCGGGACAGGGGTTTGGGACACTGAAGCTTTCTTT. This sequence encodes CASSRPGTGVWDTEAFF.

This clonotype came up a few times. The chain is built from TRBV6-5 and TRBJ2-1; the D is unclear. The CDR3 extends over 17 amino acids. V lost 2 bases and J 0 bases, leaving 14 bases between the germline ends. The germline V gene has CDR1 MNHEY and CDR2 SVGAGI. The CDR3: CASSYGPGWGSYNEQFF. The CDR3 coding sequence is TGTGCCAGCAGTTACGGGCCAGGTTGGGGCTCCTACAATGAGCAGTTCTTC.

The chain combines TRBV6-1 with TRBJ1-2; D is ambiguous. The CDR3 is made up of 14 amino acids. CDR1 and CDR2 from the germline V gene are MNHNS and SASEGT. V was clipped by 5 bases and J by 0 bases, with 10 bases between them. Written as DNA, the CDR3 is TGTGCCAGCAGTATTCAGCCGACTAACTATGGCTACACCTTC. Its protein is CASSIQPTNYGYTF.

This clonotype was recorded at least ten times. The CDR3 sequence is CAISESGGAKSDTQYF. The DNA for the CDR3 is TGTGCCATCAGTGAGTCGGGAGGGGCGAAGTCAGATACGCAGTATTTT. The chain is built from TRBV10-3 and TRBJ2-3, with 7 nucleotides matching TRBD2. CDR1 is ENHRY and CDR2 is SYGVKD in the germline V gene. Trimming took 0 bases from V and 4 from J; bases not matched to a gene: 7. The CDR3 loop spans 16 amino acids.

This clonotype showed up just a few times. This chain links TRBV20-1 with TRBJ2-7; D might be TRBD1 (6 bases). This CDR3 comprises 14 residues. The germline CDR1 and CDR2 sequences are DFQATT and SNEGSKA (reference sequence). V lost 2 bases and J lost 7, with 18 bases in between. CDR3 amino acids: CSARFAGAPREQYF. CDR3 DNA sequence: TGCAGTGCTAGATTCGCAGGGGCGCCGAGGGAGCAGTACTTC.

This clonotype was observed many times. The chain recombines TRBV3-1 with TRBJ1-1, with a weak D call TRBD1 (6 bases). The CDR3 length is 13 residues. V shed 4 bases and J shed 1 base, with 7 bases lying between them. Germline values: CDR1 LGHDT, CDR2 YNNKEL (reference sequence). The CDR3 nucleotides read TGTGCCAGCAGCCCACAGGGGAACACTGAAGCTTTCTTT. Translation gives CASSPQGNTEAFF.

The chain has TRBV6-5 and TRBJ2-7, with 9 bases identical to TRBD1. The trim removed 5 bases at V and 2 bases at J, leaving 4 bases unmatched. Germline CDR1 and CDR2: MNHEY and SVGAGI. The CDR3 is made up of 14 amino acids. The CDR3 region is CASSRDREAYEQYV. DNA of the CDR3: TGTGCCAGCAGTCGGGACAGGGAAGCCTACGAGCAGTACGTC.

The chain couples TRBV7-2 to TRBJ2-1, with D possibly TRBD2 on 6 matching bases. This CDR3 spans 12 amino acids. V was shortened by 5 bases and J by 8 bases, with 10 bases between the two germline ends. The V gene's germline CDR1 is SGHTA and CDR2 FQGNSA. The CDR3 DNA follows: TGTGCCAGCAGCCAAGCGGGTTATGAGCAGTTCTTC. Protein sequence: CASSQAGYEQFF.

Only a few counts were recorded for this clonotype. The V and J genes are TRBV6-6 and TRBJ2-3, with D possibly TRBD2 on 5 matching bases. Germline V gene sequence: CDR1 MNHNY, CDR2 SVGAGI (reference sequence). The CDR3 covers 16 residues. The germline V and J ends were trimmed by 2 bases and 7 bases, with 19 bases remaining between them. In DNA, the CDR3 is TGTGCCAGCAGTTACGACCTCGGGGTGCCCCCCAATACGCAGTATTTT. This gives the protein CASSYDLGVPPNTQYF.

The V and J genes are TRBV3-1 and TRBJ2-1, with 10 bases matching TRBD2. The CDR3 loop spans 17 amino acids. V gave up 0 bases and J gave up 5 bases; unmatched junction bases: 7. Per the germline V gene, CDR1 is LGHDT and CDR2 is YNNKEL (reference sequence). CDR3 region: CASSQDWGAGGNNEQFF. CDR3 DNA: TGTGCCAGCAGCCAAGATTGGGGAGCGGGGGGGAACAATGAGCAGTTCTTC.

The chain combines TRBV7-2 with TRBJ2-7; 9 bases line up with TRBD1. Germline assignment: CDR1 SGHTA and CDR2 FQGNSA. J was trimmed by 2 bases and V by 4 bases; bases with no gene match: 6. The CDR3 is made up of 15 amino acids. The CDR3 DNA reads as TGTGCCAGCAGCTCCCAGACAGGGGGACCCTACGAGCAGTACTTC. This translates into CASSSQTGGPYEQYF.

This chain links TRBV27 with TRBJ1-2; the D is unclear. Per germline, CDR1 MNHEY and CDR2 SMNVEV (reference sequence). This CDR3 has 14 amino acids. V was pared by 9 bases and J by 0 bases, with 14 bases between. Here the CDR3 DNA reads TGTGCCAGTTCCATCAGTTGGGCTAACTATGGCTACACCTTC. It encodes CASSISWANYGYTF.